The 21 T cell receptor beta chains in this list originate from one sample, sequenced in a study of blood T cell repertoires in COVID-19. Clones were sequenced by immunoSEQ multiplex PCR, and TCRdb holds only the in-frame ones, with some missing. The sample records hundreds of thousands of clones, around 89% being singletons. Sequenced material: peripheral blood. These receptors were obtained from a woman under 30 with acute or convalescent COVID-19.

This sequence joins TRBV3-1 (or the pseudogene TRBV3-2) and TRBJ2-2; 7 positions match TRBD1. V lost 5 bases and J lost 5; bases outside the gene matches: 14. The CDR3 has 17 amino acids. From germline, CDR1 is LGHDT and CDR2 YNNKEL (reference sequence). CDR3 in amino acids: CASSWTGRGRVTGELFF. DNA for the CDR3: TGTGCCAGCAGCTGGACAGGACGGGGACGGGTGACCGGGGAGCTGTTTTTT.

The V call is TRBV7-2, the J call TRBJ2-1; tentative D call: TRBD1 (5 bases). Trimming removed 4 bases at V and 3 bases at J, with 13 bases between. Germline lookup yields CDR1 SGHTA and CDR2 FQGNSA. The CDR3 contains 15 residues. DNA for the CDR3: TGTGCCAGCAGCTCCAGGGTGGGATACTACAATGAGCAGTTCTTC. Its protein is CASSSRVGYYNEQFF.

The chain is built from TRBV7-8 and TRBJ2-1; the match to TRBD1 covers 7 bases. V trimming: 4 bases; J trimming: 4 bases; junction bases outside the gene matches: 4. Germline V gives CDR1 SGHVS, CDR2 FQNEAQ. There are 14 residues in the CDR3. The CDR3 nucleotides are TGTGCCAGCAGCTCGGGACAGCGTTACAATGAGCAGTTCTTC. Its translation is CASSSGQRYNEQFF. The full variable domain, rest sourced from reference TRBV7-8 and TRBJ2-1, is GAGVSQSPRYKVAKRGQDVALRCDPISGHVSLFWYQQALGQGPEFLTYFQNEAQLDKSGLPSDRFFAERPEGSVSTLKIQRTQQEDSAVYLCASSSGQRYNEQFFGPGTRLTVL.

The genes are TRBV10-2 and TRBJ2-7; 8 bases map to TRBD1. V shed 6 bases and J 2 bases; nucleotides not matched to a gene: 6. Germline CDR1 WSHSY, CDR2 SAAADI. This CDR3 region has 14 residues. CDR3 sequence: CASSEGTGPYEQYF. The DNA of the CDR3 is TGCGCCAGCAGCGAAGGGACAGGCCCCTACGAGCAGTACTTC.

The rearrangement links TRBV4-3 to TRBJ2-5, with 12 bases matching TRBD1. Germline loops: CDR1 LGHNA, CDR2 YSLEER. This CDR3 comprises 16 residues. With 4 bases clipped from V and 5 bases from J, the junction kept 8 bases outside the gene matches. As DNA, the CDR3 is TGCGCCAGCAGCCTCCGGGACAGGGGGCTCGGGGAGACCCAGTACTTC. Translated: CASSLRDRGLGETQYF.

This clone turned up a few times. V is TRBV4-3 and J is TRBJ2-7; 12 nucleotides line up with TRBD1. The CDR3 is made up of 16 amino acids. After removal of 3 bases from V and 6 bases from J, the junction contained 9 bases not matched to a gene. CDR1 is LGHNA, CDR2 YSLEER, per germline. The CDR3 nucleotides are TGCGCCAGCAGCCAGGGAACCGGGACAGGGGGCTCCGAGCAGTACTTC. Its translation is CASSQGTGTGGSEQYF.

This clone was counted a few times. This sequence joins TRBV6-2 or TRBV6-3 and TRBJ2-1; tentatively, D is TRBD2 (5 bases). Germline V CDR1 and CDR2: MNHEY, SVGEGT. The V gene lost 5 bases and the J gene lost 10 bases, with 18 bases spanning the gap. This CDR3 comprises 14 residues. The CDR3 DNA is TGTGCCAGCAGTCTCGACTCGGAACCGGGGGAGCAGTTCTTC. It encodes CASSLDSEPGEQFF.

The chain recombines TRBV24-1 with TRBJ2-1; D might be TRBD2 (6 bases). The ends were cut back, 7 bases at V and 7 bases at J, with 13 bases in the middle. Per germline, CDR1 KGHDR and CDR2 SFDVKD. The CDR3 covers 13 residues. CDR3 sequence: CATRAAEGNEQFF. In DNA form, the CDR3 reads TGTGCCACCAGGGCAGCGGAGGGAAATGAGCAGTTCTTC.

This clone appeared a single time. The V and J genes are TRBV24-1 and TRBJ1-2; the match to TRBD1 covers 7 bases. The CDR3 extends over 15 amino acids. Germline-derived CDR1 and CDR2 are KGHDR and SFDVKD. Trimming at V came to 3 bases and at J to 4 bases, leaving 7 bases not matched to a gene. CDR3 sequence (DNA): TGTGCCACCAGTGATAGAAGGGGGCTGATCTATGGCTACACCTTC. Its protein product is CATSDRRGLIYGYTF.

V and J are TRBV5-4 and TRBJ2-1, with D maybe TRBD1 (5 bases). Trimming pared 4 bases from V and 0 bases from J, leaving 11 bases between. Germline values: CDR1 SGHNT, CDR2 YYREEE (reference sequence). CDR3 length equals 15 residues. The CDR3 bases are TGTGCCAGCAGCCGCGACAGAAGCTCCTACAATGAGCAGTTCTTC. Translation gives CASSRDRSSYNEQFF.

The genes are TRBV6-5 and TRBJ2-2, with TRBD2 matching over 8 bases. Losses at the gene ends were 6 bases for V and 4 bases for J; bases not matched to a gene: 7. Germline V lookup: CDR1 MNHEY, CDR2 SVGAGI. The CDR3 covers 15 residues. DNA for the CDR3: TGTGCCAGCAGCTTCGGGGGGGGGCGCACCGGGGAGCTGTTTTTT. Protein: CASSFGGGRTGELFF.

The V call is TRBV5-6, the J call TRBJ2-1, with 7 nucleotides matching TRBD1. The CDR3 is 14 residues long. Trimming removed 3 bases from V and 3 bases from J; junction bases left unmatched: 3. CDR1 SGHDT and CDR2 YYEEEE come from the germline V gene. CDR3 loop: CASSSGTDYNEQFF. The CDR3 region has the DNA TGTGCCAGCAGCTCCGGGACAGACTACAATGAGCAGTTCTTC.

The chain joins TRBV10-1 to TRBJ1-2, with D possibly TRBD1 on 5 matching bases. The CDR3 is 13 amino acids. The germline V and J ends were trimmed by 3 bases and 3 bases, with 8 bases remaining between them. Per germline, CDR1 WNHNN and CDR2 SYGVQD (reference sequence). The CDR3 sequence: CASSDGGDYGYTF. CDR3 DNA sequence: TGCGCCAGCAGTGACGGAGGGGACTATGGCTACACCTTC.

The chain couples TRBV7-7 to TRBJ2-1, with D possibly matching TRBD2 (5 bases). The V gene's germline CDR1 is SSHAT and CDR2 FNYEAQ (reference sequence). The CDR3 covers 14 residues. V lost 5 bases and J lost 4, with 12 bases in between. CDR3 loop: CASSPHRGYNEQFF. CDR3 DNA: TGTGCCAGCAGCCCCCACCGGGGTTACAATGAGCAGTTCTTC.

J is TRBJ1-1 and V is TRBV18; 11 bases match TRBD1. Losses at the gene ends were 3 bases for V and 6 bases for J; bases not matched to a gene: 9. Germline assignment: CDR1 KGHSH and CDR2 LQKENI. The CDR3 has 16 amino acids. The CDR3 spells CASSPRVGQGAPEAFF. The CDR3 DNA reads TGTGCCAGCTCACCGCGCGTAGGACAGGGGGCCCCTGAAGCTTTCTTT.

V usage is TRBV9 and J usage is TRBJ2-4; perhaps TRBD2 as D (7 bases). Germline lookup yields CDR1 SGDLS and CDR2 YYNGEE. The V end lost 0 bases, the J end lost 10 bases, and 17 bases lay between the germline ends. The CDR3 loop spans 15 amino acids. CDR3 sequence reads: CASSVDGGANVIQYF. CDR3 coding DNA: TGTGCCAGCAGCGTAGATGGGGGGGCTAATGTGATTCAGTACTTC.

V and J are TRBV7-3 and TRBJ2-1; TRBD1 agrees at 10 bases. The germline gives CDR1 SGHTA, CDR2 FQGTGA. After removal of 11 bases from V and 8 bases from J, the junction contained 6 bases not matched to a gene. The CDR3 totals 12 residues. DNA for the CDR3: TGTGCCTCCGGGACAGGGGAATATGAGCAGTTCTTC. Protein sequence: CASGTGEYEQFF.

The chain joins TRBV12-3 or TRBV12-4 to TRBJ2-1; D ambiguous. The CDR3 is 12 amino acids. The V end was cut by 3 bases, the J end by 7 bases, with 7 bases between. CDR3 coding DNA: TGTGCCAGCAGTTTTGGAGTAAATGAGCAGTTCTTC. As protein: CASSFGVNEQFF.

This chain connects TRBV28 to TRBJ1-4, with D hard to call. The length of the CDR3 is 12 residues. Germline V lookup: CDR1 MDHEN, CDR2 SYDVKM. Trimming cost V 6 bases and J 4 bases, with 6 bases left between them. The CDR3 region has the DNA TGTGCCAGCAGGCCCAGTAATGAAAAACTGTTTTTT. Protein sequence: CASRPSNEKLFF.

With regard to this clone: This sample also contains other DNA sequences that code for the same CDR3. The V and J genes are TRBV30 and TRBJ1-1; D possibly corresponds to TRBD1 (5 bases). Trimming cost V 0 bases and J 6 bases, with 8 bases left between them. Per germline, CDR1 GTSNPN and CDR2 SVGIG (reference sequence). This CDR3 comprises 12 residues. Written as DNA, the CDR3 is TGTGCCTGGAGTGTCCGGGGGGCTGAAGCTTTCTTT. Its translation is CAWSVRGAEAFF.

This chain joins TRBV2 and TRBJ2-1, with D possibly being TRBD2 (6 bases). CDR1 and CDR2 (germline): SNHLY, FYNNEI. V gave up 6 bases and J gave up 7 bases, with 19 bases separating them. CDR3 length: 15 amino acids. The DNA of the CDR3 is TGTGCCAGCAGGACGGAACAGCTCCGGGGGAATGAGCAGTTCTTC. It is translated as CASRTEQLRGNEQFF.